This T cell receptor beta chain was retrieved from a study of response to subunit inactivated influenza vaccine. The germline V gene has CDR1 ENHRY and CDR2 SYGVKD. J lost 5 bases, V lost 0 bases, and 7 bases had no gene match. The CDR3 runs 16 residues. This clonotype was detected a few times. From the RT-PCR reads, TCRdb called clonotypes with MiXCR, one entry per CDR3 protein. The table shows some 180,000 distinct CDR3 sequences, with approximately 9.2% occurring only once. Sequenced material: non-naive T cells sorted from PBMCs, taken on the day of vaccination. This chain connects TRBV10-3 to TRBJ2-5; 9 bases line up with TRBD1. The origin of this receptor is a man in his forties or fifties who received an inactivated influenza vaccine. The CDR3 here is CAISESVQGAKETQYF. The CDR3 DNA reads TGTGCCATCAGTGAGTCGGTACAGGGGGCAAAGGAGACCCAGTACTTC.